A selection of T cell receptor beta chains follows, all from one sample in a study of shared clonotypes between healthy human individuals. The table came from immunoSEQ multiplex PCR; TCRdb's copy has only in-frame clones and leaves some out. The table records around 1,900,000 clones, just under 95% of them present only once. Material: naive CD8+ T cells from PBMCs. The receptors derive from a young man in good health. Some clones in this sample may be carry-over from other donors' samples. CDR3s include the opening cysteine and the closing phenylalanine or tryptophan. A D gene is named only where the DNA matches it firmly. Where a row states a size, it is once, few, many or the class of an expanded clone; other rows omit it.

>-|TRBJ1-2|-|TRBV6-5
CASRAFTGNYGYTF
TGTGCCAGCAGGGCCTTTACAGGGAACTATGGCTACACCTTC
>-|TRBJ2-1|TRBD2|TRBV11-2
CASSSRTSGEQFF
TGTGCCAGCAGCTCCCGGACTAGCGGTGAGCAGTTCTTC
>-|TRBJ1-2|-|TRBV6-6
CASSYGGSFDYGYTF
TGTGCCAGCAGTTACGGTGGCAGCTTTGACTATGGCTACACCTTC
>-|TRBJ1-2|TRBD1|TRBV9
CASTDREAGGYTF
TGTGCCAGCACCGACAGGGAGGCTGGGGGCTACACCTTC
>-|TRBJ2-3|TRBD1|TRBV7-9
CASSQTDRYTDTQYF
TGTGCCAGCAGCCAGACGGACAGGTACACAGATACGCAGTATTTT
>-|TRBJ1-1|TRBD1|TRBV6-6
CASSYTTGENTEAFF
TGTGCCAGCAGTTACACGACAGGGGAGAACACTGAAGCTTTCTTT
>-|TRBJ2-3|-|TRBV5-6
CASSLGLGAGVVGDTQYF
TGTGCCAGCAGCTTGGGGTTGGGGGCGGGAGTCGTTGGAGATACGCAGTATTTT
>-|TRBJ1-1|TRBD1|TRBV27
CASSYVGTGSNTEAFF
TGTGCCAGCAGTTACGTCGGGACAGGGTCGAACACTGAAGCTTTCTTT
>-|TRBJ1-2|-|TRBV27
CASSWSGTNYGYTF
TGTGCCAGCAGTTGGTCAGGAACTAACTATGGCTACACCTTC
>-|TRBJ1-2|-|TRBV27
CASSHGANYGYTF
TGTGCCAGCAGTCACGGAGCTAACTATGGCTACACCTTC
>-|TRBJ2-1|TRBD2|TRBV5-1
CASRTAGASINEQFF
TGCGCCAGCAGAACAGCGGGAGCGTCGATCAATGAGCAGTTCTTC
>-|TRBJ1-3|TRBD1|TRBV4-1
CASSQAQGAGNTIYF
TGCGCCAGCAGCCAAGCACAGGGGGCTGGAAACACCATATATTTT
>once|TRBJ1-1|TRBD1|TRBV28
CASSYQGEGTEAFF
TGTGCCAGCAGCTATCAGGGGGAGGGGACTGAAGCTTTCTTT
>-|TRBJ2-7|TRBD1|TRBV9
CASSVGQGEQYF
TGTGCCAGCAGCGTAGGACAGGGGGAACAGTACTTC
>-|TRBJ1-5|TRBD1|TRBV15
CATSEGANLGHGSNQPQHF
TGTGCCACCAGTGAGGGGGCGAATCTAGGGCACGGCAGCAATCAGCCCCAGCATTTT
>-|TRBJ1-1|-|TRBV7-6
CASSPTENTEAFF
TGTGCCAGCAGCCCGACAGAGAACACTGAAGCTTTCTTT
>-|TRBJ2-7|TRBD1|TRBV5-6
CASSLGQGMGTYEQYF
TGTGCCAGCAGCCTGGGACAGGGGATGGGTACCTACGAGCAGTACTTC
>-|TRBJ2-1|-|TRBV9
CASSLVSRAASGEQFF
TGTGCCAGCAGCCTGGTGTCCAGGGCCGCCTCTGGTGAGCAGTTCTTC
>once|TRBJ1-2|TRBD1|TRBV27
CASSPLAGDRQAAGYTF
TGTGCCAGCAGTCCCCTGGCGGGGGACAGGCAGGCGGCCGGCTACACCTTC
>-|TRBJ1-1|-|TRBV27
CATRGINTEAFF
TGTGCCACCCGCGGGATTAACACTGAAGCTTTCTTT
>-|TRBJ2-7|TRBD1|TRBV28
CASSSYSRDREVEQYF
TGTGCCAGCAGTTCCTACTCCCGGGACAGGGAGGTCGAGCAGTACTTC
>-|TRBJ2-1|-|TRBV6-1
CASSEWLGDTYNEQFF
TGTGCCAGCAGTGAATGGCTCGGGGACACCTACAATGAGCAGTTCTTC
>-|TRBJ2-7|-|TRBV12-5
CASAPTWGSHEQYF
TGTGCTAGTGCCCCTACGTGGGGCTCCCACGAGCAGTACTTC
>-|TRBJ1-5|-|TRBV4-1
CASSQAAAGVNQPQHF
TGCGCCAGCAGCCAAGCCGCGGCAGGGGTAAATCAGCCCCAGCATTTT
>-|TRBJ2-7|-|TRBV27
CASRAARMGNYEQYF
TGTGCCAGCAGGGCGGCGCGGATGGGCAACTACGAGCAGTACTTC
>-|TRBJ2-7|-|TRBV7-2
CASSPLGGSLYEQYF
TGTGCCAGCAGCCCCCTGGGGGGATCGCTATACGAGCAGTACTTC
>-|TRBJ2-7|-|TRBV28
CASSSGAYSYF
TGTGCCAGCAGTTCAGGGGCCTACTCATACTTC
>-|TRBJ2-7|TRBD2|TRBV11-2
CASSRGLAGEGSYEQYF
TGTGCCAGCAGCCGGGGACTAGCGGGAGAGGGCTCCTACGAGCAGTACTTC
>-|TRBJ2-7|-|TRBV29-1
CSVYLRYSYEQYF
TGCAGCGTATATCTGCGGTACTCCTACGAGCAGTACTTC
>-|TRBJ2-1|-|TRBV6-6
CATSSDSGWDEQFF
TGTGCCACCAGTAGCGACTCAGGGTGGGATGAGCAGTTCTTC
>-|TRBJ2-7|-|TRBV27
CASSSGGATALYEQYF
TGTGCCAGCAGTTCCGGCGGGGCCACAGCCCTTTACGAGCAGTACTTC
>-|TRBJ2-1|-|TRBV9
CASTRRGDTYNEQFF
TGTGCCAGCACTCGGAGGGGGGATACCTACAATGAGCAGTTCTTC
>-|TRBJ2-3|-|TRBV5-4
CASRRTTDTQYF
TGTGCCAGCAGGCGGACCACAGATACGCAGTATTTT
>-|TRBJ2-1|-|TRBV4-1
CASSQVTMSSYNEQFF
TGCGCCAGCAGCCAAGTTACCATGAGCTCCTACAATGAGCAGTTCTTC
>-|TRBJ2-3|-|TRBV9
CASSVSGTHLDTQYF
TGTGCCAGCAGCGTATCCGGGACTCACTTAGATACGCAGTATTTT
>-|TRBJ2-7|-|TRBV10-3
CAIRGASYRAYEQYF
TGTGCCATCAGGGGGGCGTCATACCGGGCCTACGAGCAGTACTTC
>-|TRBJ2-6|-|TRBV28
CASSSIRLLSGANVLTF
TGTGCCAGCAGTTCCATAAGACTGCTCTCTGGGGCCAACGTCCTGACTTTC
>once|TRBJ1-5|-|TRBV19
CASSIKAVSNQPQHF
TGTGCCAGTAGTATTAAGGCGGTTAGCAATCAGCCCCAGCATTTT
>-|TRBJ2-7|TRBD1|TRBV7-9
CASSMTGKRAGYEQYF
TGTGCCAGCAGCATGACAGGGAAGCGAGCTGGATACGAGCAGTACTTC
>few|TRBJ2-7|-|TRBV27
CASSWGISYEQYF
TGTGCCAGCAGTTGGGGGATCTCCTACGAGCAGTACTTC
>-|TRBJ2-3|-|TRBV4-3
CASSQDWENTDTQYF
TGCGCCAGCAGCCAAGACTGGGAGAACACAGATACGCAGTATTTT
>-|TRBJ2-3|TRBD2|TRBV27
CASTAGGSDTQYF
TGTGCCAGCACGGCGGGAGGTTCGGATACGCAGTATTTT
>-|TRBJ2-2|-|TRBV6-5
CASRGQANTGELFF
TGTGCCAGCCGGGGACAAGCGAACACCGGGGAGCTGTTTTTT
>-|TRBJ1-4|-|TRBV29-1
CSVSLTAPTTNEKLFF
TGCAGCGTCTCACTGACAGCACCCACAACTAATGAAAAACTGTTTTTT
>-|TRBJ2-1|-|TRBV4-1
CASSPIGDEQFF
TGCGCCAGCAGCCCAATCGGGGACGAGCAGTTCTTC
>-|TRBJ1-4|-|TRBV5-6
CASQAGGTNEKLFF
TGTGCCAGCCAGGCGGGGGGCACTAATGAAAAACTGTTTTTT
>once|TRBJ2-7|-|TRBV9
CASSGGTAYEQYF
TGTGCCAGCAGCGGCGGGACAGCCTACGAGCAGTACTTC
>-|TRBJ1-2|TRBD1|TRBV29-1
CSVEDFDRGYGYTF
TGCAGCGTTGAAGACTTTGACAGGGGTTATGGCTACACCTTC